Sequencing of this T cell receptor beta chain was carried out in a study of graft-versus-host responses after intestinal transplantation. Study findings and constraints: Peak GvH clone levels in circulation were associated with early post-transplant HvG declines.

V lost 2 bases and J 3 bases, leaving 14 bases between the germline ends. The CDR3 is made up of 15 amino acids. Per germline, CDR1 LNHDA and CDR2 SQIVND (reference sequence). Concerning this clone itself: Its antigen is currently unknown.

Data came from immunoSEQ multiplex PCR; TCRdb stores just in-frame clones and leaves some out. This table holds some 86,000 clones, around 91% found once. Sequenced material: unstimulated CD4+ T cells sorted from spleen or lymph node cells, taken before intestinal transplant. This TCR derives from a human donor who received an intestinal transplant. The chain recombines TRBV19 with TRBJ2-7; D might be TRBD2 (5 bases). The CDR3: CASSITAERGYEQYF. The CDR3 coding sequence is TGTGCCAGTAGTATAACCGCGGAACGGGGCTACGAGCAGTACTTC.